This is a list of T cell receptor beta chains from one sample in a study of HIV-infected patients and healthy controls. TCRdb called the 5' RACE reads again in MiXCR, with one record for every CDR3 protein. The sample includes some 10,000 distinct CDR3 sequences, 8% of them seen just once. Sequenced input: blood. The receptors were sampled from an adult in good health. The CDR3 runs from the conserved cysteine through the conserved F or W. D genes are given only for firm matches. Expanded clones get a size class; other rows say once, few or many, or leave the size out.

cdr3_nt: TGCGCCAGCAGCTTGGGCCTTGAAGCTTTCTTT; cdr3_aa: CASSLGLEAFF; d_call: -; v_call: TRBV5-1; j_call: TRBJ1-1; clone_size: medium-sized
cdr3_nt: TGTGCCAGCAGTGGACAGGGGGTCCCCCAGCCCCAGCATTTT; cdr3_aa: CASSGQGVPQPQHF; d_call: TRBD1; v_call: TRBV2; j_call: TRBJ1-5; clone_size: many
cdr3_nt: TGTGCCTGGAGTGTAGTTAGCGGGGGCCCAACCTACGAGCAGTACTTC; cdr3_aa: CAWSVVSGGPTYEQYF; d_call: TRBD2; v_call: TRBV30; j_call: TRBJ2-7; clone_size: -
cdr3_nt: TGTGCCAGCAGCCTAGCCGGGACATTTAATGAAAAACTGTTTTTT; cdr3_aa: CASSLAGTFNEKLFF; d_call: -; v_call: TRBV7-9; j_call: TRBJ1-4; clone_size: -
cdr3_nt: TGCGCCAGCAGTCAAGGGGGGACCTATAAGGGGACCCAGTACTTC; cdr3_aa: CASSQGGTYKGTQYF; d_call: -; v_call: TRBV23-1; j_call: TRBJ2-5; clone_size: -
cdr3_nt: TGTGCCAGCAGATCCGGGACAGATAATGAAAAACTGTTTTTT; cdr3_aa: CASRSGTDNEKLFF; d_call: TRBD1; v_call: TRBV2; j_call: TRBJ1-4; clone_size: medium-sized
cdr3_nt: TGTGCCAGCAGCCCCCAGGGGCGGGGGGGAGACACCGGGGAGCTGTTTTTT; cdr3_aa: CASSPQGRGGDTGELFF; d_call: TRBD2; v_call: TRBV4-2; j_call: TRBJ2-2; clone_size: many
cdr3_nt: TGTGCCAGCAGTTTAGAGCGGACGGTGAACACTGAAGCTTTCTTT; cdr3_aa: CASSLERTVNTEAFF; d_call: -; v_call: TRBV12-3/TRBV12-4; j_call: TRBJ1-1; clone_size: few
cdr3_nt: TGTGCCAGTAGTATAGGGCACAGGGGGGGAAACACCATATATTTT; cdr3_aa: CASSIGHRGGNTIYF; d_call: TRBD1; v_call: TRBV19; j_call: TRBJ1-3; clone_size: many
cdr3_nt: TGTGCCAGCAGTTTCTTGAACACTGAAGCTTTCTTT; cdr3_aa: CASSFLNTEAFF; d_call: -; v_call: TRBV6-5; j_call: TRBJ1-1; clone_size: medium-sized
cdr3_nt: TGTGCCAGCAGTTCCGGGCAGGGAATGTACACTGAAGCTTTCTTT; cdr3_aa: CASSSGQGMYTEAFF; d_call: -; v_call: TRBV12-3/TRBV12-4; j_call: TRBJ1-1; clone_size: medium-sized
cdr3_nt: TGTGCCAGCAGACTAGACAGGGGGGGAGTTCGACGCAATCAGCCCCAGCATTTT; cdr3_aa: CASRLDRGGVRRNQPQHF; d_call: TRBD1; v_call: TRBV6-2/TRBV6-3; j_call: TRBJ1-5; clone_size: many
cdr3_nt: TGTGCCAGCAGCTGGGGACGGAACACTGAAGCTTTCTTT; cdr3_aa: CASSWGRNTEAFF; d_call: -; v_call: TRBV5-5; j_call: TRBJ1-1; clone_size: medium-sized
cdr3_nt: TGTGCCAGCAGTCCCGGGTCCACGAAGACCCAGTACTTC; cdr3_aa: CASSPGSTKTQYF; d_call: -; v_call: TRBV7-2; j_call: TRBJ2-5; clone_size: once
cdr3_nt: TGTGCCAGCACTAGAACCGGGGGACGAGGCTACACCTTC; cdr3_aa: CASTRTGGRGYTF; d_call: -; v_call: TRBV9; j_call: TRBJ1-2; clone_size: medium-sized
cdr3_nt: TGCGCCAGCAGCTTGGTAGGACAACTGAACACTGAAGCTTTCTTT; cdr3_aa: CASSLVGQLNTEAFF; d_call: -; v_call: TRBV5-1; j_call: TRBJ1-1; clone_size: many
cdr3_nt: TGCAGTGCTAGAGAGGGGGCCGGCAATCAGCCCCAGCATTTT; cdr3_aa: CSAREGAGNQPQHF; d_call: -; v_call: TRBV20-1; j_call: TRBJ1-5; clone_size: many
cdr3_nt: TGCGCCAGCAGCACACCATCCACAGATACGCAGTATTTT; cdr3_aa: CASSTPSTDTQYF; d_call: -; v_call: TRBV5-1; j_call: TRBJ2-3; clone_size: -
cdr3_nt: TGTGCCAGCAGTTACTCTGGGTGGACAGGGGATAGGAACACTGAAGCTTTCTTT; cdr3_aa: CASSYSGWTGDRNTEAFF; d_call: TRBD1; v_call: TRBV6-2/TRBV6-3; j_call: TRBJ1-1; clone_size: many
cdr3_nt: TGCAGCGTTGGACAATCTGGGGAGACCCAGTACTTC; cdr3_aa: CSVGQSGETQYF; d_call: -; v_call: TRBV29-1; j_call: TRBJ2-5; clone_size: -
cdr3_nt: TGTGCCAGCTCACCAGGAGTAGGTGGGCCCACCGGGGAGCTGTTTTTT; cdr3_aa: CASSPGVGGPTGELFF; d_call: -; v_call: TRBV18; j_call: TRBJ2-2; clone_size: -
cdr3_nt: TGTGCCAGCATGCCCCCGGACAACTATGGCTACACCTTC; cdr3_aa: CASMPPDNYGYTF; d_call: -; v_call: TRBV2; j_call: TRBJ1-2; clone_size: medium-sized
cdr3_nt: TGTGCCAGCAGTCATCCGGTCTATCTCTATAATTCACCCCTCCACTTT; cdr3_aa: CASSHPVYLYNSPLHF; d_call: -; v_call: TRBV16; j_call: TRBJ1-6; clone_size: many
cdr3_nt: TGTGCCACCAAATGCCCAGTGAACACTGAAGCTTTCTTT; cdr3_aa: CATKCPVNTEAFF; d_call: -; v_call: TRBV24-1; j_call: TRBJ1-1; clone_size: medium-sized
cdr3_nt: TGCAGCGCCACCCTAACCGGGGTAGCCCTTTACGAGCAGTACTTC; cdr3_aa: CSATLTGVALYEQYF; d_call: -; v_call: TRBV29-1; j_call: TRBJ2-7; clone_size: many
cdr3_nt: TGTGCCAGCAGCTTGGTGGGACAGTTTTATGGCTACACCTTC; cdr3_aa: CASSLVGQFYGYTF; d_call: TRBD1; v_call: TRBV5-6; j_call: TRBJ1-2; clone_size: medium-sized
cdr3_nt: TGTGCCAGCAGCCCGGCGGACGGGACCTACGAGCAGTACTTC; cdr3_aa: CASSPADGTYEQYF; d_call: -; v_call: TRBV11-2; j_call: TRBJ2-7; clone_size: many
cdr3_nt: TGTGCCAGCAGCGTAACAGGGGGCTCTGATTCACCCCTCCACTTT; cdr3_aa: CASSVTGGSDSPLHF; d_call: TRBD1; v_call: TRBV9; j_call: TRBJ1-6; clone_size: -
cdr3_nt: TGTGCCAGCAGCCCGGACAGGGTGAGTCGAACTGAAGCTTTCTTT; cdr3_aa: CASSPDRVSRTEAFF; d_call: TRBD1; v_call: TRBV7-2; j_call: TRBJ1-1; clone_size: few
cdr3_nt: TGTGCCAGCTCACCGAACACGGATTTCAGCGGCTACACCTTC; cdr3_aa: CASSPNTDFSGYTF; d_call: -; v_call: TRBV18; j_call: TRBJ1-2; clone_size: few
cdr3_nt: TGTGCCAGCAAAAGGGGACCCCAGACCCAAGCTAACTATGGCTACACCTTC; cdr3_aa: CASKRGPQTQANYGYTF; d_call: -; v_call: TRBV6-5; j_call: TRBJ1-2; clone_size: many
cdr3_nt: TGTGCCAGTAGTACTGGCCGTGACTGGTCCGGGGAGCTGTTTTTT; cdr3_aa: CASSTGRDWSGELFF; d_call: -; v_call: TRBV19; j_call: TRBJ2-2; clone_size: many
cdr3_nt: TGTGCCAGCAGCCAAGAACAGGGGCCGAACTACGAGCAGTACTTC; cdr3_aa: CASSQEQGPNYEQYF; d_call: TRBD1; v_call: TRBV14; j_call: TRBJ2-7; clone_size: medium-sized
cdr3_nt: TGTGCCAGCAGCTTTGCGGGGGGGACTGGCCGGCCCCAGCATTTT; cdr3_aa: CASSFAGGTGRPQHF; d_call: -; v_call: TRBV7-9; j_call: TRBJ1-5; clone_size: -
cdr3_nt: TGTGCCAGCAGCTTCCGTGGGGGGTCCTCCTACAATGAGCAGTTCTTC; cdr3_aa: CASSFRGGSSYNEQFF; d_call: -; v_call: TRBV5-4; j_call: TRBJ2-1; clone_size: -
cdr3_nt: TGCAGCGTTGGGGATATTGAGACCCAGTACTTC; cdr3_aa: CSVGDIETQYF; d_call: -; v_call: TRBV29-1; j_call: TRBJ2-5; clone_size: many
cdr3_nt: TGTGCCAGTAGGAACAGGGAGATGTACACCGGGGAGCTGTTTTTT; cdr3_aa: CASRNREMYTGELFF; d_call: -; v_call: TRBV19; j_call: TRBJ2-2; clone_size: -
cdr3_nt: TGTGCCAGTAGTCAAGAGAACCAAGAGACCCAGTACTTC; cdr3_aa: CASSQENQETQYF; d_call: -; v_call: TRBV19; j_call: TRBJ2-5; clone_size: -
cdr3_nt: TGTGCCAGCACCCTGGGACAGTATGGCTACACCTTC; cdr3_aa: CASTLGQYGYTF; d_call: TRBD1; v_call: TRBV6-2/TRBV6-3; j_call: TRBJ1-2; clone_size: many
cdr3_nt: TGCGCCAGCAGTTCTAGCGGGGGAGACGCAGATACGCAGTATTTT; cdr3_aa: CASSSSGGDADTQYF; d_call: TRBD2; v_call: TRBV5-1; j_call: TRBJ2-3; clone_size: medium-sized
cdr3_nt: TGTGCCAGTGGGTTACTCAGCACAGATACGCAGTATTTT; cdr3_aa: CASGLLSTDTQYF; d_call: -; v_call: TRBV6-1; j_call: TRBJ2-3; clone_size: many
cdr3_nt: TGCAGTGCTGTAAGAGATATCGGACTCAATGAAAAACTGTTTTTT; cdr3_aa: CSAVRDIGLNEKLFF; d_call: -; v_call: TRBV20-1; j_call: TRBJ1-4; clone_size: few
cdr3_nt: TGTGCCAGCAGCTTAGAAAGAAATGAGCAGTTCTTC; cdr3_aa: CASSLERNEQFF; d_call: -; v_call: TRBV7-9; j_call: TRBJ2-1; clone_size: -
cdr3_nt: TGTGCCAGCAGTAATAAAGTCGGTACGCAGTATTTT; cdr3_aa: CASSNKVGTQYF; d_call: -; v_call: TRBV6-1; j_call: TRBJ2-3; clone_size: medium-sized
cdr3_nt: TGTGCCAGCAGGACAGGAGGTTATGGCTACACCTTC; cdr3_aa: CASRTGGYGYTF; d_call: -; v_call: TRBV27; j_call: TRBJ1-2; clone_size: few
cdr3_nt: TGTGCCAGCAGTTACTTAGACAGGAGTAGAGGCTACACCTTC; cdr3_aa: CASSYLDRSRGYTF; d_call: -; v_call: TRBV6-6; j_call: TRBJ1-2; clone_size: many
cdr3_nt: TGTGCCAGCAGAGAGGCGCAACAGGGGAATTCACCCCTCCACTTT; cdr3_aa: CASREAQQGNSPLHF; d_call: TRBD1; v_call: TRBV7-6; j_call: TRBJ1-6; clone_size: medium-sized
cdr3_nt: TGTGCCATCAGTAACCTCCACGGGAACTATGGCTACACCTTC; cdr3_aa: CAISNLHGNYGYTF; d_call: -; v_call: TRBV10-3; j_call: TRBJ1-2; clone_size: medium-sized
cdr3_nt: TGTGCCTGGCAGAGGAACACTGAAGCTTTCTTT; cdr3_aa: CAWQRNTEAFF; d_call: -; v_call: TRBV30; j_call: TRBJ1-1; clone_size: medium-sized
cdr3_nt: TGTGCCAGCTCACCATCGGACGGGAATTCACCCCTCCACTTT; cdr3_aa: CASSPSDGNSPLHF; d_call: -; v_call: TRBV18; j_call: TRBJ1-6; clone_size: medium-sized
cdr3_nt: TGTGCCAGCAGTCTAGGAGGGGATGGTAGCAATGGCTACACCTTC; cdr3_aa: CASSLGGDGSNGYTF; d_call: -; v_call: TRBV12-3/TRBV12-4; j_call: TRBJ1-2; clone_size: few
cdr3_nt: TGTGCCAGCGGAAGAAGGACAGCGCAAGAGACCCAGTACTTC; cdr3_aa: CASGRRTAQETQYF; d_call: -; v_call: TRBV2; j_call: TRBJ2-5; clone_size: many
cdr3_nt: TGTGCCAGCTCACCCTCCAGGGGGGCCGGGGAGACCCAGTACTTC; cdr3_aa: CASSPSRGAGETQYF; d_call: -; v_call: TRBV18; j_call: TRBJ2-5; clone_size: few
cdr3_nt: TGTGCCAGCAGCCTAACAGGGCCGGGGGAAAAACTGTTTTTT; cdr3_aa: CASSLTGPGEKLFF; d_call: -; v_call: TRBV7-9; j_call: TRBJ1-4; clone_size: medium-sized
cdr3_nt: TGTGCCAGCAGCCGGACAGGGACAACCGCCTACGAGCAGTACTTC; cdr3_aa: CASSRTGTTAYEQYF; d_call: TRBD1; v_call: TRBV11-1; j_call: TRBJ2-7; clone_size: many